Below, 8 T cell receptor beta chains from the same sample are listed, as sequenced in a study of OX40 agonist ivuxolimab in advanced cancers. Generated by immunoSEQ multiplex PCR, the TCRdb table keeps only in-frame clones and is missing some. The data hold tens of thousands of clones, with about nine tenths observed a single time. This specimen was CD4+ or CD8+ T cells sorted from blood, taken in a trial of the OX40 agonist ivuxolimab. The source is an adult with an advanced solid tumor such as melanoma, head and neck, liver or kidney cancer.

The gene calls are TRBV4-2 and TRBJ2-1; TRBD2 agrees at 10 bases. CDR3 length: 15 amino acids. Germline CDR1 is LGHNA and CDR2 is YNFKEQ. J gave up 7 bases and V 1 base, and 4 bases lay outside the gene matches. The chain's CDR3 is CASSQVTSGMNEQFF. CDR3 sequence (DNA): TGTGCCAGCAGCCAAGTCACTAGCGGGATGAATGAGCAGTTCTTC.

This chain uses TRBV2 with TRBJ2-1; no reliable D call. CDR1 is SNHLY and CDR2 is FYNNEI in the germline V gene. The CDR3 totals 13 residues. The germline V and J ends were trimmed by 3 bases and 4 bases, with 7 bases remaining between them. The CDR3 region is CASSDGRYNEQFF. Here the CDR3 DNA reads TGTGCCAGCAGTGATGGACGTTACAATGAGCAGTTCTTC.

The chain couples TRBV5-8 to TRBJ2-3; tentative D call: TRBD2 (6 bases). Trimming took off 2 bases at V and 0 bases at J, with 13 bases between the two ends. This CDR3 comprises 16 residues. Per germline, CDR1 SGHTS and CDR2 YDEGEE. CDR3 sequence: CASSFGGRLSTDTQYF. The CDR3 coding sequence is TGTGCCAGCAGCTTCGGAGGGAGATTAAGCACAGATACGCAGTATTTT.

Only one count was recorded for this clone. V is TRBV21-1 and J is TRBJ1-2. TRBV21-1 constitutes a pseudogene. The CDR3 extends over 13 amino acids. CDR3 amino acids: CASSKEESYGYTF. The CDR3 bases are TGTGCCAGCAGCAAAGAGGAAAGCTATGGCTACACCTTC.

V and J are TRBV5-1 and TRBJ2-3; TRBD1 aligns across 11 bases. The CDR3 loop spans 14 amino acids. Per the germline V gene, CDR1 is SGHRS and CDR2 is YFSETQ. V lost 7 bases and J lost 4; bases outside the gene matches: 5. The CDR3 nucleotides read TGCGCCAGCGGATGGACAGGGGGCTCAGATACGCAGTATTTT. This encodes CASGWTGGSDTQYF.

This clone has a single count. The rearrangement uses TRBV10-3 and TRBJ2-7, with TRBD2 matching over 14 bases. Germline V gene lookup returns CDR1 ENHRY and CDR2 SYGVKD. Germline trimming cut 6 bases from V and 6 bases from J; bases unmatched to any gene: 7. The CDR3 extends over 15 amino acids. The CDR3, as DNA: TGTGCCATCAGCTCGGGACTAGCGGGAGCTGGCGAGCAGTACTTC. Encoded protein: CAISSGLAGAGEQYF.

V is TRBV5-1 and J is TRBJ2-2; 7 bases align to TRBD2. The CDR3 has 15 residues. Germline-derived CDR1 and CDR2 are SGHRS and YFSETQ. J lost 7 bases, V lost 5 bases, and 11 bases had no gene match. CDR3 amino acids: CASRPGLGADGELFF. CDR3 DNA sequence: TGCGCCAGCAGGCCAGGACTAGGGGCTGACGGGGAGCTGTTTTTT.

This clone has only one observation. The gene calls are TRBV7-3 and TRBJ2-1, with 8 bases lining up with TRBD2. The V segment lost 5 bases and the J segment 9 bases; nucleotides outside the gene matches: 3. Germline V gene sequence: CDR1 SGHTA, CDR2 FQGTGA. This CDR3 comprises 12 residues. The CDR3 loop reads CASSPRGGEQFF. In nucleotides, the CDR3 is TGTGCCAGCAGCCCTCGGGGGGGTGAGCAGTTCTTC.